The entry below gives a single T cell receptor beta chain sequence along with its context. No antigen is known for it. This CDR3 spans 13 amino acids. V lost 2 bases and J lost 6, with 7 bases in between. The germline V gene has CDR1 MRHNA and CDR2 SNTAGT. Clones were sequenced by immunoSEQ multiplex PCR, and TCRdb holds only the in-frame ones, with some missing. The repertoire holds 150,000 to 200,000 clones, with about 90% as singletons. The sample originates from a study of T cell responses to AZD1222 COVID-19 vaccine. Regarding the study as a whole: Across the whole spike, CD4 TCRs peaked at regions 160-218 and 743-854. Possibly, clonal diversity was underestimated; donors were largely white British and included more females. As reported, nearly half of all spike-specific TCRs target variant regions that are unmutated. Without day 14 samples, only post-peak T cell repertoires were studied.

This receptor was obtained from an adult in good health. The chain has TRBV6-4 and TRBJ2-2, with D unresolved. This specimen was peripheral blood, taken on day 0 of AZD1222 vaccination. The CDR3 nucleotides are TGTGCCAGCAGTGACGGCGTGTCCGGGGAGCTGTTTTTT. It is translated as CASSDGVSGELFF.